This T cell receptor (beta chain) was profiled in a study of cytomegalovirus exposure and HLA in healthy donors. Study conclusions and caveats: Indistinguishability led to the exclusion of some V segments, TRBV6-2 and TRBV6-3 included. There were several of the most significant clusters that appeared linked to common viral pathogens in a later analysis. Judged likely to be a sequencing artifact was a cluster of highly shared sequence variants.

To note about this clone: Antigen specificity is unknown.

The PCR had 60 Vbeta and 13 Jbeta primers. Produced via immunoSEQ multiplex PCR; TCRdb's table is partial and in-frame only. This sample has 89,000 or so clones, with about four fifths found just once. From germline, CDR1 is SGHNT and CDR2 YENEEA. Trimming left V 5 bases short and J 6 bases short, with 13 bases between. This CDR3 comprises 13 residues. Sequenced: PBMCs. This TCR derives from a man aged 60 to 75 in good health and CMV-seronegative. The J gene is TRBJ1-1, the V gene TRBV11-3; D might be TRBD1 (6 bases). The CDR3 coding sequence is TGTGCCAGCAGCCCACCGGACAGCCCTGAAGCTTTCTTT. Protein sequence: CASSPPDSPEAFF.